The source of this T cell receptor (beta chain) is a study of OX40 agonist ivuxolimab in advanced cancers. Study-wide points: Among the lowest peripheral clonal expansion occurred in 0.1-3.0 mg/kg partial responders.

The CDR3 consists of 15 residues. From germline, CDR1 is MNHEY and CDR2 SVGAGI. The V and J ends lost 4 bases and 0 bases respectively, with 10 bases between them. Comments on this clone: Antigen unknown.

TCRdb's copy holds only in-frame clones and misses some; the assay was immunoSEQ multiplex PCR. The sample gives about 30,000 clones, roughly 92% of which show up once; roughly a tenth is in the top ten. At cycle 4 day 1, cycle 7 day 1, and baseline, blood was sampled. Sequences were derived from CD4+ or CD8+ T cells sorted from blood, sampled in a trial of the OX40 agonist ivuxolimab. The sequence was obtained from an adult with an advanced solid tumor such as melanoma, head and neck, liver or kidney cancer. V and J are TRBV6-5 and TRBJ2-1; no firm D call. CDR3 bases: TGTGCCAGCAGTTCGGACCATTCCTCCTACAATGAGCAGTTCTTC. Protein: CASSSDHSSYNEQFF.